This TCR beta chain stems from a study of neurological immune-mediated disorders. Germline V gene sequence: CDR1 SGHDT, CDR2 YYEEEE. CDR3 length equals 15 residues. Time point described: longitudinal time-point 2. Remarks on this clonotype: One junction end does not reproduce the germline sequence, and a read error may be involved.

Each CDR3 protein is one row after TCRdb ran MiXCR on the 5' RACE reads. The sample yields tens of thousands of distinct CDR3 sequences, 5.8% seen once. The V and J genes are TRBV5-6 and TRBJ2-6, with D perhaps matching TRBD2 (6 bases). The TCR originated in a woman aged 55-70 years with multiple sclerosis. Sequenced sample: PBMCs. The CDR3 sequence is CASSPSGTGANFLTF. CDR3 in DNA: TGTGCCAGCAGCCCCAGTGGGACTGGGGCCAACTTCCTGACTTTC. The complete variable domain, with remaining parts taken from reference TRBV5-6 and TRBJ2-6, reads DAGVTQSPTHLIKTRGQQVTLRCSPKSGHDTVSWYQQALGQGPQFIFQYYEEEERQRGNFPDRFSGHQFPNYSSELNVNALLLGDSALYLCASSPSGTGANFLTFGAGSRLTVL.